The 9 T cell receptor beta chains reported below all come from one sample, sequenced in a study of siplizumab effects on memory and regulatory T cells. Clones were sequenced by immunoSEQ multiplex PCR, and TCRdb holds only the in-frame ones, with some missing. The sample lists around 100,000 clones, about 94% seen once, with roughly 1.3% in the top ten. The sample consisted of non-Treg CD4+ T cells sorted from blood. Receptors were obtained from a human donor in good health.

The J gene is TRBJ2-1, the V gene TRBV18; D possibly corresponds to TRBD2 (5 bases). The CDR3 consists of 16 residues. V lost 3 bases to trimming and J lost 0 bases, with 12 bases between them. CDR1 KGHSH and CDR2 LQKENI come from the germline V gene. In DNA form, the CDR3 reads TGTGCCAGCTCACCGCGTGGGAGCGGCTCCTACAATGAGCAGTTCTTC. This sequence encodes CASSPRGSGSYNEQFF.

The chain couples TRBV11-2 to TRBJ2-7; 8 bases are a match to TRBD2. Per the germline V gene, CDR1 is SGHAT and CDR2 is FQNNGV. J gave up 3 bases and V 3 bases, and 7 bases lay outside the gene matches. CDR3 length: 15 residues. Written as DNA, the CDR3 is TGTGCCAGCAGCTTTAGAGCGGGAGAAGTCTACGAGCAGTACTTC. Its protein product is CASSFRAGEVYEQYF. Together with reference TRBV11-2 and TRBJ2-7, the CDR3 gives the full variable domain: EAGVAQSPRYKIIEKRQSVAFWCNPISGHATLYWYQQILGQGPKLLIQFQNNGVVDDSQLPKDRFSAERLKGVDSTLKIQPAKLEDSAVYLCASSFRAGEVYEQYFGPGTRLTVT.

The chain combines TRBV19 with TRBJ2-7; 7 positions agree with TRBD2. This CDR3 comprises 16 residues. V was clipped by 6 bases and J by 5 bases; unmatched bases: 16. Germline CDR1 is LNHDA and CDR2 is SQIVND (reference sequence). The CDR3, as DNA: TGTGCCAGTAGCAAAAGCGGGATAGCAGGCGGGGACGAGCAGTACTTC. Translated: CASSKSGIAGGDEQYF.

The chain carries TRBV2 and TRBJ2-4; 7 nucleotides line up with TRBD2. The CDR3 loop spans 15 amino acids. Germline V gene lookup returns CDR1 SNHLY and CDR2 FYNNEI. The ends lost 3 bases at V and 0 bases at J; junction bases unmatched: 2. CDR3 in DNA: TGTGCCAGCAGTGAGCGGGAGCTAGCCAAAAACATTCAGTACTTC. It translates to CASSERELAKNIQYF.

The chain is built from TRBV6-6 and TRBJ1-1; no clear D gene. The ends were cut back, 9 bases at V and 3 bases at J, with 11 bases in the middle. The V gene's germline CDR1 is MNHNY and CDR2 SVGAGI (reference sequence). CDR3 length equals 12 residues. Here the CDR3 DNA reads TGTGCCAGTCTTTCCGTGGACACTGAAGCTTTCTTT. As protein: CASLSVDTEAFF.

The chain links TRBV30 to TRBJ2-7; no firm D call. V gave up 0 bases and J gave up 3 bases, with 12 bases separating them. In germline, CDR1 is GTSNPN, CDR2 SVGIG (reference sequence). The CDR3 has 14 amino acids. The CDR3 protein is CAWSVVRRNYEQYF. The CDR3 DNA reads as TGTGCCTGGAGTGTGGTGCGGCGAAACTACGAGCAGTACTTC.

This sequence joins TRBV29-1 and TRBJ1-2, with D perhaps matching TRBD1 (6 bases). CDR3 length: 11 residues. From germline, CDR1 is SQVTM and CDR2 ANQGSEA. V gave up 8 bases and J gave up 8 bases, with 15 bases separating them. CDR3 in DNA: TGCAGCTCGGGGGGGGGCTGGGGCTACACCTTC. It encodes CSSGGGWGYTF.

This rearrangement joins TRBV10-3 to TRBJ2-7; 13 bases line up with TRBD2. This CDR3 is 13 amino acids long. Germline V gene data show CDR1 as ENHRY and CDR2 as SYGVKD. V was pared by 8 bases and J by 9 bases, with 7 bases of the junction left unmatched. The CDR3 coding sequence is TGTGCCATCGGACTAGCGGGAGTGGAAGCGCAGTACTTC. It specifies CAIGLAGVEAQYF.

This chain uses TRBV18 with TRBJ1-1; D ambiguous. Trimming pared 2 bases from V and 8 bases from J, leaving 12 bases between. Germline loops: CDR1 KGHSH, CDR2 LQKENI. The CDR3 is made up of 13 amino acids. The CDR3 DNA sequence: TGTGCCAGCTCACCAGAATTGGCGGAAGAAGCTTTCTTT. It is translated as CASSPELAEEAFF.